This is a list of T cell receptor beta chains from one sample in a study of cytomegalovirus exposure and HLA in healthy donors. Data came from immunoSEQ multiplex PCR; TCRdb stores just in-frame clones and leaves some out. The sample has about 150,000 clones, roughly 80% seen once. What was sequenced was PBMCs. These receptors came from a man between 18 and 35 years old in good health and CMV-seronegative. Both conserved end residues are part of each CDR3. The order of the fields is J gene, V gene, clone size, CDR3 length, D gene, CDR3 protein, CDR3 DNA. A D gene is named only where the DNA matches it firmly. Where a row states a size, it is once, few, many or the class of an expanded clone; other rows omit it.

TRBJ2-5	TRBV7-9	once	15	TRBD2	CASSQGGEPKETQYF	TGTGCCAGCAGCCAGGGAGGGGAACCAAAAGAGACCCAGTACTTC
TRBJ1-1	TRBV5-6	.	16	TRBD1	CASSSWDRGQNTEAFF	TGTGCCAGCAGCTCCTGGGACAGGGGCCAAAACACTGAAGCTTTCTTT
TRBJ1-5	TRBV5-3	.	12	.	CASGRSNQPQHF	TGTGCCTCAGGGCGCAGCAATCAGCCCCAGCATTTT
TRBJ2-3	TRBV28	.	15	.	CASILGWGVTDTQYF	TGTGCCAGCATCCTCGGGTGGGGAGTCACAGATACGCAGTATTTT
TRBJ2-5	TRBV5-1	.	18	TRBD2	CASSLASLAGGPVETQYF	TGCGCCAGCAGCTTGGCCTCACTAGCGGGAGGGCCTGTAGAGACCCAGTACTTC
TRBJ2-2	TRBV6-1	.	13	.	CASSEQLGGELFF	TGTGCCAGCAGTGAACAACTAGGTGGGGAGCTGTTTTTT
TRBJ2-7	TRBV7-7	.	17	.	CASSLELCSPSSYEQYF	TGTGCTAGCAGCTTAGAGCTATGCTCTCCCTCGTCCTACGAGCAGTACTTC
TRBJ2-6	TRBV5-4	few	12	.	CATRSGANVLTF	TGTGCTACGCGCTCTGGGGCCAACGTCCTGACTTTC
TRBJ2-1	TRBV6-1	.	16	.	CASSAQGQGSYDEQFF	TGTGCCAGCAGTGCGCAGGGACAAGGGAGCTACGATGAGCAGTTCTTC
TRBJ2-7	TRBV9	.	15	TRBD1	CASSASTGLVYEQYF	TGTGCCAGCAGCGCCTCGACAGGGTTGGTATACGAGCAGTACTTC
TRBJ2-3	TRBV9	.	11	.	CASSATNTQYF	TGTGCCAGCAGCGCTACCAATACGCAGTATTTT
TRBJ2-3	TRBV29-1	.	15	TRBD2	CSVATSGGFTDTQYF	TGCAGCGTTGCGACTAGCGGAGGGTTCACAGATACGCAGTATTTT
TRBJ2-7	TRBV27	.	14	.	CASSRSLRGYEQYF	TGTGCCAGCAGTAGGTCTCTACGCGGGTACGAGCAGTACTTC
TRBJ2-7	TRBV5-4	.	16	TRBD2	CASSQGPTSGSYEQYF	TGTGCCAGCAGCCAAGGACCGACTAGCGGGAGCTACGAGCAGTACTTC
TRBJ2-7	TRBV19	.	14	TRBD1	CASSTRTGTYEQYF	TGTGCCAGTAGTACCCGGACAGGAACCTACGAGCAGTACTTC
TRBJ2-5	TRBV15	.	14	TRBD1	CATSSDRGQETQYF	TGTGCCACCAGCAGTGACAGGGGCCAAGAGACCCAGTACTTC
TRBJ2-4	TRBV27	.	17	TRBD1	CASRERTGKGQRDIQYF	TGTGCCAGCAGAGAACGGACAGGGAAGGGGCAAAGGGACATTCAGTACTTC